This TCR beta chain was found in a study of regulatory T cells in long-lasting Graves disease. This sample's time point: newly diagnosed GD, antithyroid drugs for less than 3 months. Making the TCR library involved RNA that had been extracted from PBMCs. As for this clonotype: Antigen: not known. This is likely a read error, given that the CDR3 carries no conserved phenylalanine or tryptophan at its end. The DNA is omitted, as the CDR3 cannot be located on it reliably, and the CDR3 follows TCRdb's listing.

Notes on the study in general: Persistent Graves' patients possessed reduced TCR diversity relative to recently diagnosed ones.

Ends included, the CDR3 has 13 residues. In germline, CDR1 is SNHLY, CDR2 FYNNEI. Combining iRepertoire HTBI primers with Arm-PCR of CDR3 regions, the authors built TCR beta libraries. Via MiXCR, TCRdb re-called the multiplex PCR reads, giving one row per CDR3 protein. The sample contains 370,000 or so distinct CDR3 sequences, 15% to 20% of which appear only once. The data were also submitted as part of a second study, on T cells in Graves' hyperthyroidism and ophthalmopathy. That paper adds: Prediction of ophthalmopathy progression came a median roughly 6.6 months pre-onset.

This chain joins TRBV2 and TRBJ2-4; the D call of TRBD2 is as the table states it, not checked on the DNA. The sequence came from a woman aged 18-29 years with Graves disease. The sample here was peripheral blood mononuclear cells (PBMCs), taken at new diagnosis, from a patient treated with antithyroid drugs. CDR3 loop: CASGLGYGQYFGP.